The 30 T cell receptor beta chains in this list originate from one sample, sequenced in a study of blood T cell repertoires in COVID-19. Libraries were prepared by immunoSEQ multiplex PCR; TCRdb keeps only in-frame clonotypes and omits some of them. The sample lists roughly 80,000 clones; less than 90% were seen once. Sequencing was carried out using peripheral blood. The receptors here all came from a man older than 75 in a cohort sampled during active COVID-19.

The chain combines TRBV5-5 with TRBJ2-7; D remains ambiguous. The CDR3 runs 12 residues. The germline CDR1 and CDR2 sequences are SGHKS and YYEKEE (reference sequence). V was pared by 3 bases and J by 3 bases, with 7 bases between. Written as DNA, the CDR3 is TGTGCCAGCAGCTCGGTTGGCTACGAGCAGTACTTC. This codes for CASSSVGYEQYF.

This sequence joins TRBV5-1 and TRBJ1-6, with 7 positions matching TRBD1. Unmatched junction bases numbered 6, after V lost 0 bases and J lost 0 bases. The CDR3 is 18 residues long. Germline CDR1 and CDR2: SGHRS and YFSETQ. CDR3 coding DNA: TGCGCCAGCAGCTTGGTAGGGACAGTGAGCTCCTATAATTCACCCCTCCACTTT. Translating it yields CASSLVGTVSSYNSPLHF. Using reference TRBV5-1 and TRBJ1-6 for the parts outside the CDR3, the full variable domain is KAGVTQTPRYLIKTRGQQVTLSCSPISGHRSVSWYQQTPGQGLQFLFEYFSETQRNKGNFPGRFSGRQFSNSRSEMNVSTLELGDSALYLCASSLVGTVSSYNSPLHFGNGTRLTVT.

The chain uses TRBV11-2 and TRBJ1-3; D ambiguous. The CDR3 has 18 residues. Germline V CDR1 and CDR2: SGHAT, FQNNGV. V lost 5 bases, J lost 0 bases, and 20 bases lay in between. This CDR3 is CASSPGLRPTSSGNTIYF. CDR3 bases: TGTGCCAGCAGCCCGGGGTTGCGGCCGACTTCCTCTGGAAACACCATATATTTT.

The genes are TRBV18 and TRBJ2-4; D ambiguous. The CDR3 covers 15 residues. Trimming took 0 bases from V and 1 from J, leaving 7 bases between them. The V gene's germline CDR1 is KGHSH and CDR2 LQKENI. CDR3 DNA: TGTGCCAGCTCACCACCGGCCGGGGCCAAAAACATTCAGTACTTC. It yields the protein CASSPPAGAKNIQYF.

This clone was recorded only once. The genes are TRBV9 and TRBJ2-3, with D possibly being TRBD1 (6 bases). Germline values: CDR1 SGDLS, CDR2 YYNGEE. The CDR3 sequence is 14 residues long. Trimming shortened V by 4 bases and J by 6 bases, and 15 bases separated the two germline ends. The CDR3 coding sequence is TGTGCCAGCAGCTCGTTACAGGGAAGCGATACGCAGTATTTT. Translating gives CASSSLQGSDTQYF.

This clone appeared a single time. This chain joins TRBV4-3 and TRBJ2-7; 7 nucleotides match TRBD2. The ends lost 4 bases at V and 1 base at J; junction bases unmatched: 10. Germline CDR1 reads LGHNA; CDR2 reads YSLEER. The CDR3 length is 16 residues. This chain's CDR3 is CASSLGRGVGSYEQYF. CDR3 sequence (DNA): TGCGCCAGCAGCCTGGGTCGGGGGGTGGGTTCCTACGAGCAGTACTTC.

The chain recombines TRBV3-1 (or the pseudogene TRBV3-2) with TRBJ1-6; D gene unclear. The CDR3 consists of 15 residues. Germline CDR1 and CDR2: LGHDT and YNNKEL (reference sequence). Trimming left V 5 bases short and J 7 bases short, with 15 bases between. The CDR3 DNA sequence: TGTGCCAGCAGCTTCCGCGGACTGACGAATTCACCCCTCCACTTT. Amino acids: CASSFRGLTNSPLHF.

V is TRBV5-1 and J is TRBJ2-4; D not resolved. Trimming removed 0 bases from V and 0 bases from J, with 10 bases in between. Germline CDR1 is SGHRS and CDR2 is YFSETQ. There are 16 residues in the CDR3. The CDR3 spells CASSLGETLAKNIQYF. In DNA form, the CDR3 reads TGCGCCAGCAGCTTGGGTGAAACTTTAGCCAAAAACATTCAGTACTTC. Based on the CDR3 plus reference TRBV5-1 and TRBJ2-4, the full variable domain is KAGVTQTPRYLIKTRGQQVTLSCSPISGHRSVSWYQQTPGQGLQFLFEYFSETQRNKGNFPGRFSGRQFSNSRSEMNVSTLELGDSALYLCASSLGETLAKNIQYFGAGTRLSVL.

The chain is built from TRBV18 and TRBJ1-1, with TRBD1 identical over 9 bases. CDR3 length: 13 amino acids. V shed 6 bases and J 8 bases; nucleotides not matched to a gene: 7. CDR1 and CDR2 from the germline V gene are KGHSH and LQKENI. In nucleotides, the CDR3 is TGTGCCAGCTCGGAACAGGGGGCGGCCGAAGCTTTCTTT. Protein: CASSEQGAAEAFF.

This sequence joins TRBV6-5 and TRBJ1-6, with a weak D call TRBD1 (6 bases). The CDR3 is made up of 16 amino acids. The germline V and J ends were trimmed by 0 bases and 10 bases, with 16 bases remaining between them. Germline values: CDR1 MNHEY, CDR2 SVGAGI. CDR3 sequence reads: CASSYSNRGARSPLHF. CDR3 coding DNA: TGTGCCAGCAGTTACTCGAACCGGGGGGCAAGATCACCCCTCCACTTT.

This rearrangement joins TRBV7-2 to TRBJ1-6; TRBD1 agrees at 7 bases. V was clipped by 5 bases and J by 7 bases; unmatched bases: 8. The length of the CDR3 is 15 residues. CDR1 is SGHTA, CDR2 FQGNSA, per germline. In DNA, the CDR3 is TGTGCCAGCAGCATACAGGGGACGGGGAATTCACCCCTCCACTTT. This sequence encodes CASSIQGTGNSPLHF.

This clone was detected once. This chain uses TRBV2 with TRBJ2-1, with D perhaps TRBD1 (5 bases). The length of the CDR3 is 13 residues. Germline-derived CDR1 and CDR2 are SNHLY and FYNNEI. Trimming stripped 10 bases from V and 4 bases from J, with 14 bases between. The CDR3 reads CATTARAYNEQFF. The CDR3 DNA is TGTGCCACCACGGCCAGGGCGTACAATGAGCAGTTCTTC.

This CDR3 reads CASSPRSATEAFF. In DNA, the CDR3 is TGTGCCAGCAGTCCCAGGTCGGCCACTGAAGCTTTCTTT. The J gene is TRBJ1-1, the V gene TRBV2, with D uncertain. Germline CDR1 SNHLY, CDR2 FYNNEI. CDR3 size: 13 residues. The germline V and J ends were trimmed by 5 bases and 4 bases, with 11 bases remaining between them. The full variable domain, rest sourced from reference TRBV2 and TRBJ1-1, is EPEVTQTPSHQVTQMGQEVILRCVPISNHLYFYWYRQILGQKVEFLVSFYNNEISEKSEIFDDQFSVERPDGSNFTLKIRSTKLEDSAMYFCASSPRSATEAFFGQGTRLTVV.

This clone was seen a few times. The rearrangement joins TRBV5-1 to TRBJ2-3, with TRBD2 identical over 9 bases. Germline V gene data show CDR1 as SGHRS and CDR2 as YFSETQ. V trimming: 0 bases; J trimming: 6 bases; junction bases outside the gene matches: 5. The CDR3 length is 15 residues. CDR3 DNA: TGCGCCAGCAGCTTGGCGGCGGGGGGGCCCGATACGCAGTATTTT. Its translation: CASSLAAGGPDTQYF.

This clone was counted once. The chain carries TRBV15 and TRBJ2-5; tentative D call: TRBD1 (5 bases). This CDR3 spans 13 amino acids. Looked up from germline, CDR1 is LNHNV and CDR2 is YYDKDF (reference sequence). Trimming took 1 base from V and 5 from J, leaving 8 bases between them. This CDR3 reads CATSRAYRETQYF. The CDR3 DNA follows: TGTGCCACCAGCAGAGCCTACAGGGAGACCCAGTACTTC.

V and J are TRBV18 and TRBJ2-1, with D perhaps TRBD1 (5 bases). Trimming removed 5 bases from V and 7 bases from J, with 15 bases in between. Germline-derived CDR1 and CDR2 are KGHSH and LQKENI. This CDR3 is 14 amino acids long. The CDR3 nucleotides read TGTGCCAGCTCAGCGTTACAGGAGAAAAATGAGCAGTTCTTC. This sequence encodes CASSALQEKNEQFF.

The chain uses TRBV10-2 and TRBJ2-2; 8 nucleotides agree with TRBD2. The CDR3 is made up of 15 amino acids. J was trimmed by 3 bases and V by 10 bases; bases with no gene match: 10. Looked up from germline, CDR1 is WSHSY and CDR2 is SAAADI. CDR3 protein: CATKRDGGDTGELFF. The CDR3 DNA follows: TGCGCCACCAAGAGGGACGGGGGGGACACCGGGGAGCTGTTTTTT.

V and J are TRBV2 and TRBJ2-5, with 7 bases identical to TRBD2. The germline gives CDR1 SNHLY, CDR2 FYNNEI. The V gene end was trimmed by 8 bases and the J gene end by 5 bases; junction bases not matched to a gene: 8. The CDR3 totals 13 residues. CDR3 DNA: TGTGCCAGCGGACTAGGAGAGAGGGAGACCCAGTACTTC. Residues: CASGLGERETQYF.

The V and J genes are TRBV19 and TRBJ2-1; TRBD2 agrees at 8 bases. The CDR3 sequence is 15 residues long. Germline CDR1 and CDR2: LNHDA and SQIVND (reference sequence). After removal of 8 bases from V and 4 bases from J, the junction contained 10 bases not matched to a gene. CDR3 sequence (DNA): TGTGCCAGTCAGAGGACGGCGGGGGGATACAATGAGCAGTTCTTC. Translating it yields CASQRTAGGYNEQFF.

This chain joins TRBV6-5 and TRBJ1-4; a possible D gene is TRBD1 (5 bases). V lost 0 bases and J lost 13, with 12 bases in between. This CDR3 has 13 residues. Germline V gives CDR1 MNHEY, CDR2 SVGAGI. Here the CDR3 reads CASSYSRGRGLFF. The DNA of the CDR3 is TGTGCCAGCAGTTACTCGCGAGGAAGGGGACTGTTTTTT.

The chain has TRBV28 and TRBJ1-4; 7 positions match TRBD1. The germline gives CDR1 MDHEN, CDR2 SYDVKM. CDR3 length: 17 residues. The V gene end was trimmed by 5 bases and the J gene end by 0 bases; junction bases not matched to a gene: 9. CDR3 sequence (DNA): TGTGCCAGCAGTATCCCGCGACAGGGTACAACTAATGAAAAACTGTTTTTT. Encoded protein: CASSIPRQGTTNEKLFF.

The chain links TRBV19 to TRBJ1-2; no clear D. Germline V gene lookup returns CDR1 LNHDA and CDR2 SQIVND (reference sequence). The CDR3 covers 13 residues. V was trimmed by 9 bases and J by 2 bases, leaving 13 bases between them. This CDR3 is CASTPAGNYGYTF. In DNA, the CDR3 is TGTGCCAGCACCCCAGCGGGGAACTATGGCTACACCTTC.

The chain employs TRBV15 and TRBJ2-7, with TRBD1 matching 8 bases. The CDR3 spans 14 residues. Germline loops: CDR1 LNHNV, CDR2 YYDKDF (reference sequence). With 9 bases clipped from V and 1 base from J, the junction kept 8 bases outside the gene matches. Here the CDR3 DNA reads TGTGCCACAAAACAGGGGGACCCTTCCTACGAGCAGTACTTC. Translation gives CATKQGDPSYEQYF. The full variable domain, completed using reference TRBV15 and TRBJ2-7, is DAMVIQNPRYQVTQFGKPVTLSCSQTLNHNVMYWYQQKSSQAPKLLFHYYDKDFNNEADTPDNFQSRRPNTSFCFLDIRSPGLGDTAMYLCATKQGDPSYEQYFGPGTRLTVT.

The chain recombines TRBV27 with TRBJ1-1; a possible D gene is TRBD1 (6 bases). This CDR3 is built from 14 residues. Germline V gene sequence: CDR1 MNHEY, CDR2 SMNVEV (reference sequence). Trimming pared 6 bases from V and 2 bases from J, leaving 13 bases between. The CDR3 is CASSPTGLNTEAFF. DNA of the CDR3: TGTGCCAGCAGCCCCACAGGGCTCAACACTGAAGCTTTCTTT.

The chain recombines TRBV12-5 with TRBJ2-3, with 11 bases matching TRBD2. This CDR3 spans 16 amino acids. V lost 5 bases and J lost 2; bases outside the gene matches: 6. Looked up from germline, CDR1 is LGHNT and CDR2 is FRNRAP. Here the CDR3 reads CASGLTSGGPTDTQYF. As DNA, the CDR3 is TGTGCTAGTGGTCTCACTAGCGGGGGCCCCACAGATACGCAGTATTTT.

The chain links TRBV19 to TRBJ2-5, with 10 bases fitting TRBD1. The germline gives CDR1 LNHDA, CDR2 SQIVND (reference sequence). Trimming at V came to 4 bases and at J to 5 bases, leaving 10 bases not matched to a gene. This CDR3 comprises 16 residues. For the CDR3, the DNA is TGTGCCAGTAGTACCAGGGACAGGGGCTTGCAGGAGACCCAGTACTTC. The encoded protein is CASSTRDRGLQETQYF.

This chain uses TRBV5-4 with TRBJ2-2, with a weak D call TRBD1 (8 bases). V lost 5 bases, J lost 7 bases, and 21 bases lay in between. CDR3 length: 16 amino acids. Germline CDR1 reads SGHNT; CDR2 reads YYREEE (reference sequence). DNA for the CDR3: TGTGCCAGCAGATCAGGGGGGGGACAGGCCTACGGGGAGCTGTTTTTT. Translation: CASRSGGGQAYGELFF.

This chain uses TRBV28 with TRBJ1-1, with D perhaps TRBD1 (5 bases). V dropped 5 bases and J dropped 0 bases, with 10 bases sitting between them. This CDR3 comprises 14 residues. Germline assignment: CDR1 MDHEN and CDR2 SYDVKM. The DNA for the CDR3 is TGTGCCAGCAGTCCCGGGACTGTGAACACTGAAGCTTTCTTT. It specifies CASSPGTVNTEAFF.

The genes are TRBV7-2 and TRBJ2-4; a weak D match, TRBD2 (6 bases). Trimming left V 5 bases short and J 5 bases short, with 16 bases between. This CDR3 comprises 15 residues. Germline loops: CDR1 SGHTA, CDR2 FQGNSA. This chain's CDR3 is CASSDPWGVENIQYF. The CDR3 coding sequence is TGTGCCAGCAGCGACCCTTGGGGGGTTGAAAACATTCAGTACTTC.

The chain combines TRBV28 with TRBJ2-7; 10 nucleotides match TRBD1. V lost 6 bases, J lost 5 bases, and 7 bases stayed unmatched. Germline V gene sequence: CDR1 MDHEN, CDR2 SYDVKM. This CDR3 region has 14 residues. The CDR3 DNA reads TGTGCCAGCAGCCCCCCGACAGGGGGCCACGAGCAGTACGTC. Encoded protein: CASSPPTGGHEQYV.